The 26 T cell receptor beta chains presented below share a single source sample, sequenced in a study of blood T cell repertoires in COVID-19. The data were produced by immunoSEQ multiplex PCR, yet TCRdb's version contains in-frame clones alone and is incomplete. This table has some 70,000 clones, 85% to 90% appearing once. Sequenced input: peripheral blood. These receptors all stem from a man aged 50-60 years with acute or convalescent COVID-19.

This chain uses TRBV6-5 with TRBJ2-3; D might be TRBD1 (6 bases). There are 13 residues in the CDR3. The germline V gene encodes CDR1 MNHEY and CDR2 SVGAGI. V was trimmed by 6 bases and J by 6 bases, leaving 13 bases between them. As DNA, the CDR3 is TGTGCCAGCAGCCACAGGGTCTGGGATACGCAGTATTTT. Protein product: CASSHRVWDTQYF.

The CDR3 protein is CASRFLAGVGDTGELFF. CDR3 DNA: TGTGCCAGCAGGTTTTTAGCGGGTGTGGGAGACACCGGGGAGCTGTTTTTT. The chain joins TRBV2 to TRBJ2-2; the match to TRBD2 covers 7 bases. Germline V gene lookup returns CDR1 SNHLY and CDR2 FYNNEI. The ends lost 6 bases at V and 3 bases at J; junction bases unmatched: 13. The CDR3 contains 17 residues.

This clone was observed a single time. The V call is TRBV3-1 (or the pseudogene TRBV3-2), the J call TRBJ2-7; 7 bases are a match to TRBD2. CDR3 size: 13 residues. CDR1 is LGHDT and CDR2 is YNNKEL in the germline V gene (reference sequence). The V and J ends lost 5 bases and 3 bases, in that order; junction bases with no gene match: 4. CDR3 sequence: CASSSLAVYEQYF. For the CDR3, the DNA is TGTGCCAGCAGCTCGCTAGCGGTCTACGAGCAGTACTTC.

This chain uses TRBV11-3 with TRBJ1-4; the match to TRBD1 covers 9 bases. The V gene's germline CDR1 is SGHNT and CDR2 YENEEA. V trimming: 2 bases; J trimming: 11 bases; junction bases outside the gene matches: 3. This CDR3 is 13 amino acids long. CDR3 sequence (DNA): TGTGCCAGCAGCTTAACAGGGGGCGATAAACTGTTTTTT. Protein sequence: CASSLTGGDKLFF.

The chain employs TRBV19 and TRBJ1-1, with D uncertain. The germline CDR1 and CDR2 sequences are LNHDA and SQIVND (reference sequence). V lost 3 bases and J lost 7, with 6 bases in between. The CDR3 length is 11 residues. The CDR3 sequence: CASSIFNEAFF. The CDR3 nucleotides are TGTGCCAGTAGTATTTTCAATGAAGCTTTCTTT. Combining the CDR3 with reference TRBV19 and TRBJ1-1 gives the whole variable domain DGGITQSPKYLFRKEGQNVTLSCEQNLNHDAMYWYRQDPGQGLRLIYYSQIVNDFQKGDIAEGYSVSREKKESFPLTVTSAQKNPTAFYLCASSIFNEAFFGQGTRLTVV.

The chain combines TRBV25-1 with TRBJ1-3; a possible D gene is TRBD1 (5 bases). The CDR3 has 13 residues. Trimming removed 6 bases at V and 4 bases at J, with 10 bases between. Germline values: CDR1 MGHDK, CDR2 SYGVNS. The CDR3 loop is CASSVQAGNTIYF. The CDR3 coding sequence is TGTGCCAGCAGCGTACAGGCGGGAAACACCATATATTTT.

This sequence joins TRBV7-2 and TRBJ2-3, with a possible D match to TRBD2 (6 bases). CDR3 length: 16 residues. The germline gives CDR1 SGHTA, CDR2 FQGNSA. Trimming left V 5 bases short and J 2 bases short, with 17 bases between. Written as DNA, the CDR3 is TGTGCCAGCAGCAAACCAGCGGGTCACCTCACAGATACGCAGTATTTT. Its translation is CASSKPAGHLTDTQYF.

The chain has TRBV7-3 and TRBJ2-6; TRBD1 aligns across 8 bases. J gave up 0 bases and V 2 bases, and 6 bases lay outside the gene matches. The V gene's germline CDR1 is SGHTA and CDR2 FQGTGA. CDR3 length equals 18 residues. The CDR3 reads CASSLYGQGPSGANVLTF. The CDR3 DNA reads TGTGCCAGCAGCTTATATGGACAGGGCCCCTCTGGGGCCAACGTCCTGACTTTC.

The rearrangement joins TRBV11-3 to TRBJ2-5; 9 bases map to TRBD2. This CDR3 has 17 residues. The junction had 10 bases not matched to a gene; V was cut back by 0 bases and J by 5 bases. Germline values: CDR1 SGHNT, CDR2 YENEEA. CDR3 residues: CASSLDPLAGRDETQYF. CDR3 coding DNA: TGTGCCAGCAGCTTAGATCCGCTAGCGGGAAGGGATGAGACCCAGTACTTC.

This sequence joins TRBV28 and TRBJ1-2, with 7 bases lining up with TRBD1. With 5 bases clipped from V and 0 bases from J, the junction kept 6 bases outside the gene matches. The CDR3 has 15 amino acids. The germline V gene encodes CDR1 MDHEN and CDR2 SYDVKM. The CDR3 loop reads CASSPGTDANYGYTF. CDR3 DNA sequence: TGTGCCAGCAGTCCCGGGACAGATGCTAACTATGGCTACACCTTC.

This CDR3 reads CASSFRGGGRNTEAFF. The CDR3 DNA reads as TGTGCCAGCAGCTTTAGGGGGGGAGGTAGGAACACTGAAGCTTTCTTT. The rearrangement uses TRBV7-2 and TRBJ1-1, with D possibly TRBD1 on 6 matching bases. Germline CDR1 is SGHTA and CDR2 is FQGNSA. Trimming left V 3 bases short and J 1 base short, with 15 bases between. The CDR3 consists of 16 residues.

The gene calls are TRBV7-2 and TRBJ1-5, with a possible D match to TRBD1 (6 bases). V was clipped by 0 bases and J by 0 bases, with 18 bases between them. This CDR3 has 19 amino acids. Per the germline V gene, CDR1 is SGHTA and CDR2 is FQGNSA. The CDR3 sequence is CASSLAQGSPPFSNQPQHF. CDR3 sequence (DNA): TGTGCCAGCAGCTTAGCGCAGGGGTCACCTCCTTTTAGCAATCAGCCCCAGCATTTT.

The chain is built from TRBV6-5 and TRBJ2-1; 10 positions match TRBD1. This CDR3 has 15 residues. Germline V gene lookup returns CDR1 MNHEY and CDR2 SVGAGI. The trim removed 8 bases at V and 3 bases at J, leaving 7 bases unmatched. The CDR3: CASLPGQGIYNEQFF. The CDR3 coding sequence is TGTGCCAGCCTCCCGGGACAGGGGATCTACAATGAGCAGTTCTTC.

Here the CDR3 reads CASSYSSGGGYNEQFF. CDR3 bases: TGTGCCAGCAGTTACTCATCCGGGGGAGGGTACAATGAGCAGTTCTTC. The rearrangement joins TRBV6-5 to TRBJ2-1, with 7 positions matching TRBD2. Germline CDR1 MNHEY, CDR2 SVGAGI. V gave up 0 bases and J gave up 4 bases; unmatched junction bases: 6. The CDR3 covers 16 residues.

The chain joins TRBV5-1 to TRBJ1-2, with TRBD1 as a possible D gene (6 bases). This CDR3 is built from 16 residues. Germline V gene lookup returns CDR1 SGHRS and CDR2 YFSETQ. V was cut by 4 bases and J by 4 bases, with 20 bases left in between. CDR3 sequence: CASSPTLTGSGYGYTF. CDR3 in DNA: TGCGCCAGCAGCCCAACCTTAACAGGGTCGGGCTATGGCTACACCTTC. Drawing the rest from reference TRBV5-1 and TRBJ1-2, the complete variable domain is KAGVTQTPRYLIKTRGQQVTLSCSPISGHRSVSWYQQTPGQGLQFLFEYFSETQRNKGNFPGRFSGRQFSNSRSEMNVSTLELGDSALYLCASSPTLTGSGYGYTFGSGTRLTVV.

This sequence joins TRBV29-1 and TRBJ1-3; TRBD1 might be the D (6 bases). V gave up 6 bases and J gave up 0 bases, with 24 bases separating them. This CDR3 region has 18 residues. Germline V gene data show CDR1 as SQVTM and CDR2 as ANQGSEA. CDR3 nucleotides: TGCAGCGTAAGCCGACATATGGACAGCCAGATCTCTGGAAACACCATATATTTT. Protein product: CSVSRHMDSQISGNTIYF.

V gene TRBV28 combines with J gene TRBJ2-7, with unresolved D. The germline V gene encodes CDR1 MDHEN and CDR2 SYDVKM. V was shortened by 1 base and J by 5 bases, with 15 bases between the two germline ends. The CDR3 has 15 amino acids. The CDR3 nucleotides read TGTGCCAGCAGTTTATTCGAGAATTTCAAGCACGAGCAGTACTTC. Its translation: CASSLFENFKHEQYF. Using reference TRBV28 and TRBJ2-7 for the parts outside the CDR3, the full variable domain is DVKVTQSSRYLVKRTGEKVFLECVQDMDHENMFWYRQDPGLGLRLIYFSYDVKMKEKGDIPEGYSVSREKKERFSLILESASTNQTSMYLCASSLFENFKHEQYFGPGTRLTVT.

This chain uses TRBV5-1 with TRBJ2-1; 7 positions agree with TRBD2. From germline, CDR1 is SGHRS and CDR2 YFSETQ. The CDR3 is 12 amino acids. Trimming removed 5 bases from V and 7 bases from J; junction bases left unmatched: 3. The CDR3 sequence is CASSSSGNEQFF. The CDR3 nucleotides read TGCGCCAGCAGTTCTAGCGGAAATGAGCAGTTCTTC. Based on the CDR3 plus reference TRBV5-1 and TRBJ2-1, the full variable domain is KAGVTQTPRYLIKTRGQQVTLSCSPISGHRSVSWYQQTPGQGLQFLFEYFSETQRNKGNFPGRFSGRQFSNSRSEMNVSTLELGDSALYLCASSSSGNEQFFGPGTRLTVL.

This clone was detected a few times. The CDR3 coding sequence is TGTGCCTGGAGGATGGCGGGAGCGGGCGATGAGCAGTTCTTC. Protein sequence: CAWRMAGAGDEQFF. The V call is TRBV30, the J call TRBJ2-1; 7 nucleotides align to TRBD2. Germline loops: CDR1 GTSNPN, CDR2 SVGIG (reference sequence). V lost 3 bases to trimming and J lost 8 bases; unmatched junction nucleotides: 10. The CDR3 has 14 amino acids. The full variable domain, completed using reference TRBV30 and TRBJ2-1, is SQTIHQWPATLVQPVGSPLSLECTVEGTSNPNLYWYRQAAGRGLQLLFYSVGIGQISSEVPQNLSASRPQDRQFILSSKKLLLSDSGFYLCAWRMAGAGDEQFFGPGTRLTVL.

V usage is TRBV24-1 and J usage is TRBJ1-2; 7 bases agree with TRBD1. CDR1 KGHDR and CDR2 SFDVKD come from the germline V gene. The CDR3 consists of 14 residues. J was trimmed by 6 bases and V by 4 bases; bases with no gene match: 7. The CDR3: CATSDETGSDGYTF. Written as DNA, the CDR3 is TGTGCCACCAGTGACGAGACAGGGTCGGATGGCTACACCTTC.

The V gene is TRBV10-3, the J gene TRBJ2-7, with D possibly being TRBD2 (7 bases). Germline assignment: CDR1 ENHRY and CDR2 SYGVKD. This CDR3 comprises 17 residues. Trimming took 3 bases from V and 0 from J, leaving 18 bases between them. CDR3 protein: CAISDPLRGGNSYEQYF. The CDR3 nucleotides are TGTGCCATCAGTGACCCACTAAGGGGGGGGAACTCCTACGAGCAGTACTTC.

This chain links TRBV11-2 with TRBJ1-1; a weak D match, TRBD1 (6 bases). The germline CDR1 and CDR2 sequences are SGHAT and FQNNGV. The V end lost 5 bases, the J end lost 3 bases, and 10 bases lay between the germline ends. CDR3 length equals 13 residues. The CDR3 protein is CASSPPGDTEAFF. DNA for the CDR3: TGTGCCAGCAGCCCACCAGGGGACACTGAAGCTTTCTTT.

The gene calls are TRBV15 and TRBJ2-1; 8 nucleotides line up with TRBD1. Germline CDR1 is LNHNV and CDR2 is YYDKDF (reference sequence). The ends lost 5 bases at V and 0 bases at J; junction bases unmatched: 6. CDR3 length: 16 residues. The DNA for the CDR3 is TGTGCCACCAGCTGGCTCGGGACAGGCTCCTACAATGAGCAGTTCTTC. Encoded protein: CATSWLGTGSYNEQFF.

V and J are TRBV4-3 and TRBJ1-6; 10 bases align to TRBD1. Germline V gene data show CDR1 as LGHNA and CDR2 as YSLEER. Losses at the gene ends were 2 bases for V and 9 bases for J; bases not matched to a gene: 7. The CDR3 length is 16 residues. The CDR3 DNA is TGCGCCAGCAGCCAATTTGGAGGACAGGGGGTTTCACCCCTCCACTTT. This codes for CASSQFGGQGVSPLHF.

CDR3 nucleotide sequence: TGTGCCACCAGTGACCGACAAGAGCAGTTCTTC. This codes for CATSDRQEQFF. This chain connects TRBV24-1 to TRBJ2-1; no clear D gene. Germline V gene sequence: CDR1 KGHDR, CDR2 SFDVKD. The CDR3 is 11 amino acids. Trimming shortened V by 4 bases and J by 10 bases, and 7 bases separated the two germline ends.

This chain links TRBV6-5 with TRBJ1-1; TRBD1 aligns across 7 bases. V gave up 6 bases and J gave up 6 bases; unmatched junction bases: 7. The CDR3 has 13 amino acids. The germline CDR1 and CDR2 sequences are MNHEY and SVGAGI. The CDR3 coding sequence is TGTGCCAGCAGACAACCTGACAGGGCTGAAGCTTTCTTT. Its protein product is CASRQPDRAEAFF.